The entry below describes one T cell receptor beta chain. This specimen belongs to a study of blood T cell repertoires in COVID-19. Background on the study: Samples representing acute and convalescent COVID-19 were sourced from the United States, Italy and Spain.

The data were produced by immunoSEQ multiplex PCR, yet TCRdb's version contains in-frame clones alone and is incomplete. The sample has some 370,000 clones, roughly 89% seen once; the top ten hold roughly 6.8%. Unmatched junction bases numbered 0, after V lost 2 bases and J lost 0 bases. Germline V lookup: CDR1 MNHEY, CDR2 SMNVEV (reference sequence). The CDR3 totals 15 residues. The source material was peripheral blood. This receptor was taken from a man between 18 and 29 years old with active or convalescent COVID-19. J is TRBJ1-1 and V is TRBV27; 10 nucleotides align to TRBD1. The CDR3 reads CASSLDRGLNTEAFF. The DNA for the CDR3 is TGTGCCAGCAGTTTAGACAGGGGGCTGAACACTGAAGCTTTCTTT.